This TCR beta chain emerged from a study of neurological immune-mediated disorders. Regarding the study as a whole: HTLV-1-associated myelopathy had the most TCR clonal expansion, and multiple sclerosis had the least, less than healthy controls. Because no CDR3 amino acid sequences were shared across subjects by expanded clones, private repertoires were suggested in all groups.

This CDR3 contains 14 residues. Germline-derived CDR1 and CDR2 are SGHVS and FQNEAQ. V was clipped by 5 bases and J by 7 bases, with 15 bases between them. In this sample, this clonotype turned up many times. The antigen is not known. This sample's time point: longitudinal time-point 3. Each TCR transcript was tagged with a 10-nucleotide random UMI during 5'RACE. TCRdb reprocessed the 5' RACE reads with MiXCR, giving one entry per CDR3 protein. There are some 89,000 distinct CDR3 sequences in the sample; 4.3% occur only once, and about 5.7% lies in the top ten. The V call is TRBV7-8, the J call TRBJ2-1, with D unresolved. The TCR originated in a woman aged 55-75 years with multiple sclerosis. The sequencing input was PBMCs. CDR3 amino acids: CASSPGETRNEQFF. The CDR3 coding sequence is TGTGCCAGCAGCCCAGGTGAGACACGGAATGAGCAGTTCTTC.